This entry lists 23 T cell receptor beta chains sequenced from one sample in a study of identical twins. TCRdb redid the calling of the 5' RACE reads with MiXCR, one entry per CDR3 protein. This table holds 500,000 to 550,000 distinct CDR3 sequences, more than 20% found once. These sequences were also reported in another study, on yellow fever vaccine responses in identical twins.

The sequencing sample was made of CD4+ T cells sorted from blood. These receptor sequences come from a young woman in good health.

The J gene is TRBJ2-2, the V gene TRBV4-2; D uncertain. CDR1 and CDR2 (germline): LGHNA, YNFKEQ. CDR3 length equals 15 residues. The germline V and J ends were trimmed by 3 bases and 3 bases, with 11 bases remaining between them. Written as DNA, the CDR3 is TGTGCCAGCAGCCACCACGACCCGGACACCGGGGAGCTGTTTTTT. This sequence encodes CASSHHDPDTGELFF.

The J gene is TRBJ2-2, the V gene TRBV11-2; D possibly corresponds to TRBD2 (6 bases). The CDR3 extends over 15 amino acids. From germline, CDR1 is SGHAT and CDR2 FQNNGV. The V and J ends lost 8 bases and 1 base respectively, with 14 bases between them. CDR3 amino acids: CASSGVRMNTGELFF. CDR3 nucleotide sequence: TGTGCCAGCTCGGGGGTCAGGATGAACACCGGGGAGCTGTTTTTT.

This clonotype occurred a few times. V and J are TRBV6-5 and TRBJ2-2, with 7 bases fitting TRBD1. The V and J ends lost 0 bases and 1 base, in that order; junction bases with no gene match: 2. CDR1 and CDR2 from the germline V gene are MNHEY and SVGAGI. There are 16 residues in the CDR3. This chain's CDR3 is CASSYSWTGNTGELFF. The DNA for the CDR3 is TGTGCCAGCAGTTACTCCTGGACAGGGAACACCGGGGAGCTGTTTTTT.

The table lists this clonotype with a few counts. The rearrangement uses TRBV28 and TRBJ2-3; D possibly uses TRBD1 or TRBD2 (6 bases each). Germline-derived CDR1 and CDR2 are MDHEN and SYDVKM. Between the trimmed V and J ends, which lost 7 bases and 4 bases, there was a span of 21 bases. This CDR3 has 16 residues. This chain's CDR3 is CASTLTRGSGPDTQYF. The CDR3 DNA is TGTGCCAGCACCCTGACTAGGGGGAGTGGCCCAGATACGCAGTATTTT.

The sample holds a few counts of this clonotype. The CDR3: CASSTTGTAHKNIQYF. The CDR3 DNA reads as TGTGCCAGCAGCACAACCGGGACAGCTCACAAAAACATTCAGTACTTC. The chain links TRBV28 to TRBJ2-4, with TRBD1 matching 7 bases. CDR3 length: 16 amino acids. V was pared by 6 bases and J by 3 bases, with 11 bases of the junction left unmatched. The germline V gene has CDR1 MDHEN and CDR2 SYDVKM.

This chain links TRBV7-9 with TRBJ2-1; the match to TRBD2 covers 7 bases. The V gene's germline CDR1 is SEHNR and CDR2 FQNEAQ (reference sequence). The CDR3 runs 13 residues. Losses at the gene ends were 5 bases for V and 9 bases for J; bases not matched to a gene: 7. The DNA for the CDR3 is TGTGCCAGCAGCCGAGGGAGGGCGGGTGAGCAGTTCTTC. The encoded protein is CASSRGRAGEQFF.

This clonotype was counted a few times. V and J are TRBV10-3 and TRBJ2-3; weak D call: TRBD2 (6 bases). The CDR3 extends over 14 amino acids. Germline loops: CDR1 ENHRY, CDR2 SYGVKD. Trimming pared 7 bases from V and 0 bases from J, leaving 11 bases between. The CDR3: CAIKGAGSTDTQYF. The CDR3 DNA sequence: TGTGCCATCAAAGGGGCGGGGAGCACAGATACGCAGTATTTT.

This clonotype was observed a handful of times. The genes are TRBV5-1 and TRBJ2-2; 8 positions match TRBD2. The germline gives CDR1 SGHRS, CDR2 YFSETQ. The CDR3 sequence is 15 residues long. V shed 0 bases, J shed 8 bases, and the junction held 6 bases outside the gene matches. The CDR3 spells CASSLASGRRGELFF. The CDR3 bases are TGCGCCAGCAGCTTGGCAAGCGGGAGAAGAGGGGAGCTGTTTTTT.

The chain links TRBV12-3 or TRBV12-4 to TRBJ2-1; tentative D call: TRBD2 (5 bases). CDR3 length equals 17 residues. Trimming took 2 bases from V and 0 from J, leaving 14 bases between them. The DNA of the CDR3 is TGTGCCAGCAGTTTATTCCCCCCGGGAAGCTCCTACAATGAGCAGTTCTTC. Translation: CASSLFPPGSSYNEQFF.

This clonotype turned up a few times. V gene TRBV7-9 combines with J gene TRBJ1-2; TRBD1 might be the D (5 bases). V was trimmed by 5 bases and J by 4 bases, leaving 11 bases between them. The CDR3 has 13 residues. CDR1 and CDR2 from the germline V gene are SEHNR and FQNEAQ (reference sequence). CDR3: CASSHRSSYGYTF. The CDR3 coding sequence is TGTGCCAGCAGCCACAGGAGCAGCTATGGCTACACCTTC.

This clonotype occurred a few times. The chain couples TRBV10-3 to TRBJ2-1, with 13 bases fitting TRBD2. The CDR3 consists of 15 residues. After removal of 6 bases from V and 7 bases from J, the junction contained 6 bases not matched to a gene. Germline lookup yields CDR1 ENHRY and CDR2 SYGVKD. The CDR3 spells CAISTGLAGFNEQFF. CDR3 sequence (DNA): TGTGCCATCAGCACGGGACTAGCGGGGTTTAATGAGCAGTTCTTC.

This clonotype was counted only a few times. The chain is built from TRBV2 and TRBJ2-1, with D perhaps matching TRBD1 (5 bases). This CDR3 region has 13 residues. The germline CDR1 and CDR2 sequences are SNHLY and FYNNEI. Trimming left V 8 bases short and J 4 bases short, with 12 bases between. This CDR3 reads CASGALEYNEQFF. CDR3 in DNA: TGTGCCAGCGGGGCTTTAGAATACAATGAGCAGTTCTTC.

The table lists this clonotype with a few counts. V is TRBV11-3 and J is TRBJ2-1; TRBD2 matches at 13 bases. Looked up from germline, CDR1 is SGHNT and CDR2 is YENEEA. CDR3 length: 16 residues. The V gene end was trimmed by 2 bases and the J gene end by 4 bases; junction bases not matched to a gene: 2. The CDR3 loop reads CASSLRTSGSYNEQFF. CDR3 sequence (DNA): TGTGCCAGCAGCTTACGGACTAGCGGGAGTTACAATGAGCAGTTCTTC.

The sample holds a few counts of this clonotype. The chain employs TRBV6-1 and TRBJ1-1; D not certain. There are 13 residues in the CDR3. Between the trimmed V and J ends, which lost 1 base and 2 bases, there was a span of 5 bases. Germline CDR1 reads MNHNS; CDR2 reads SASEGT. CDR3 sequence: CASSEGLNTEAFF. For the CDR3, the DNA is TGTGCCAGCAGTGAAGGTTTAAACACTGAAGCTTTCTTT.

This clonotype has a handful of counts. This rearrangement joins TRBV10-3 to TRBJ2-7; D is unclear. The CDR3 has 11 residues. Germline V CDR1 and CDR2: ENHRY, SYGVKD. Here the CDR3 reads CATTTQHEQYF. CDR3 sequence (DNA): TGTGCTACGACGACCCAACACGAGCAGTACTTC.

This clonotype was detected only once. CDR3 sequence reads: CAIPFTGGYEQYV. The CDR3 nucleotides are TGCGCCATCCCATTTACAGGGGGCTACGAGCAGTACGTC. The chain has TRBV5-1 and TRBJ2-7; TRBD1 matches at 8 bases. V gave up 9 bases and J gave up 3 bases; unmatched junction bases: 8. CDR1 is SGHRS, CDR2 YFSETQ, per germline. The CDR3 is 13 residues long.

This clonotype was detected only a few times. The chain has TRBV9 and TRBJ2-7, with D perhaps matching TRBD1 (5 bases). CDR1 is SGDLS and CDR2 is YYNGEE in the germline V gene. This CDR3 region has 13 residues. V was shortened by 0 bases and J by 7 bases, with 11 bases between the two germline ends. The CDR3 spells CASSVDLGREQYF. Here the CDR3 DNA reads TGTGCCAGCAGCGTAGACCTGGGGCGAGAGCAGTACTTC.

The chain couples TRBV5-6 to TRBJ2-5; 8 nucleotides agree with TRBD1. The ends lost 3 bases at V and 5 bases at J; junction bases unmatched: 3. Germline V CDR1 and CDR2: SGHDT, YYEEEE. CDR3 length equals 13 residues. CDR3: CASSSDRDETQYF. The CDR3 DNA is TGTGCCAGCAGCTCGGACAGGGATGAGACCCAGTACTTC.

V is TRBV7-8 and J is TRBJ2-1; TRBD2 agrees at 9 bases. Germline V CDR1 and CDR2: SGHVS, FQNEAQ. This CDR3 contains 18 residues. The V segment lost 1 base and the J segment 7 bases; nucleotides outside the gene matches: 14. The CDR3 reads CASSLELSFAGGLNEQFF. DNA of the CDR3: TGTGCCAGCAGCTTAGAGTTGAGTTTTGCGGGAGGGCTGAATGAGCAGTTCTTC.

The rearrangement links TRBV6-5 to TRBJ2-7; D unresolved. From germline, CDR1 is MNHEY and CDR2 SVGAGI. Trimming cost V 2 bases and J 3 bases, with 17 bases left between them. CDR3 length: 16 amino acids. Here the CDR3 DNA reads TGTGCCAGCAGTTACAGGTATCCCGGTAATTACTACGAGCAGTACTTC. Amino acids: CASSYRYPGNYYEQYF.

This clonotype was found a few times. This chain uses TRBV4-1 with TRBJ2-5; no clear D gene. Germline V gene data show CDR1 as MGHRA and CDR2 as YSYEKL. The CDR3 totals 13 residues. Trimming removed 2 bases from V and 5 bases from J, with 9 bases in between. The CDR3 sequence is CASSQIIGETQYF. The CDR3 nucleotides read TGCGCCAGCAGCCAAATTATCGGGGAGACCCAGTACTTC.

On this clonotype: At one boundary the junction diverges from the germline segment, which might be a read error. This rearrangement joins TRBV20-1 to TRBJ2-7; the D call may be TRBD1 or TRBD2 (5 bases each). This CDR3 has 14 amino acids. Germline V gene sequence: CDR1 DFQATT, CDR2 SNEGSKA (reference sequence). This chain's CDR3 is CSAIDSGTLYAQYF. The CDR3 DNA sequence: TGCAGTGCTATTGACAGCGGAACCCTCTACGCGCAGTACTTC.

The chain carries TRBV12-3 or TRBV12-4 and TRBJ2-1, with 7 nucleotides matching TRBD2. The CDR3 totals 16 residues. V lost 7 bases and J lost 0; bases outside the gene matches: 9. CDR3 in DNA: TGTGCCAGCAAAAGGTGGGGGGGAGCCTCCTACAATGAGCAGTTCTTC. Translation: CASKRWGGASYNEQFF.